The entry below gives a single TCR beta chain sequence along with its context. Its antigen is not known. Trimming took 4 bases from V and 2 from J, leaving 10 bases between them. Germline CDR1 SGHRS, CDR2 YFSETQ. CDR3 size: 15 residues. PCR primers comprised 60 Vbeta and 13 Jbeta primers. Clones were sequenced by immunoSEQ multiplex PCR, and TCRdb holds only the in-frame ones, with some missing. The table for this sample gives 80,000 to 100,000 clones. This entry is derived from a study of cytomegalovirus exposure and HLA in healthy donors. Study conclusions and caveats: In an earlier analysis, most TCR beta V segments were productive about 87% or about 30% of the time.

The V gene is TRBV5-1, the J gene TRBJ1-6; D gene uncertain. The specimen was PBMCs. The TCR originated in a woman aged 30 to 39 in good health and CMV-seronegative. This chain's CDR3 is CASSPGRTYNSPLHF. The CDR3 DNA sequence: TGCGCCAGCAGCCCCGGGAGGACCTATAATTCACCCCTCCACTTT.